This TCR beta chain was sequenced for a study of identical twins. Germline V CDR1 and CDR2: MNHNS, SASEGT. The CDR3 contains 12 residues. V was clipped by 1 base and J by 2 bases, with 3 bases between them. Template switching added a universal primer site, and cDNA bore unique molecular identifiers. Each CDR3 protein is one row after TCRdb ran MiXCR on the 5' RACE reads. The sample shows about 280,000 distinct CDR3 sequences, about 8.3% of them seen only once. The sample was also reused in another study, on yellow fever vaccine responses in identical twins.

The V gene is TRBV6-1, the J gene TRBJ2-7; the D is unclear. Sample: memory (CD45RO+) T cells sorted from blood. The sequence came from a woman younger than 35 in good health. DNA of the CDR3: TGTGCCAGCAGTGAAGGGGCCTACGAGCAGTACGTC. It codes for CASSEGAYEQYV.